This T cell receptor beta chain was sequenced during a study of T cell responses to AZD1222 COVID-19 vaccine. CDR3 size: 14 residues. V lost 3 bases to trimming and J lost 3 bases, with 11 bases between them. The germline V gene has CDR1 MNHNS and CDR2 SASEGT. Profiling relied on immunoSEQ multiplex PCR, and the TCRdb table lists in-frame clones only, not all of them. The data show 75,000 to 90,000 clones, under 95% seen once. The source material was peripheral blood, sampled 28 days after the second AZD1222 dose. The chain links TRBV6-1 to TRBJ1-2; TRBD1 is a possible D gene (6 bases). The clonotype originates from an adult who received the AZD1222 COVID-19 vaccine. In DNA, the CDR3 is TGTGCCAGCAGTGAGCTGGAGGGGGACTATGGCTACACCTTC. Translation gives CASSELEGDYGYTF.